Listed here are 25 T cell receptor beta chains from one sample, sequenced in a study of Graves' ophthalmopathy and Graves' hyperthyroidism. Amplification of TCR beta CDR3 regions used RNA transcripts. Second-round multiplex PCR came after first-round RT-PCR with HTBI primers. MiXCR, run by TCRdb on the multiplex PCR reads, gives a single entry per CDR3 protein. The table includes 300,000 to 400,000 distinct CDR3 sequences, around a sixth detected once. Sequencing was performed on peripheral blood. These receptors originate from an adult man with Graves' ophthalmopathy.

This clonotype came up many times. The chain has TRBV6-5 and TRBJ1-5; no definite D call. Germline V gene data show CDR1 as MNHEY and CDR2 as SVGAGI. This CDR3 comprises 12 residues. With 5 bases removed from V and 1 base from J, the gap between germline ends came to 3 bases. Here the CDR3 reads CASSHSNQPQHF. CDR3 coding DNA: TGTGCCAGCAGTCACAGCAATCAGCCCCAGCATTTT.

This clonotype was counted at least ten times. This chain connects TRBV7-8 to TRBJ2-7; D may be TRBD1 (6 bases). V lost 5 bases, J lost 4 bases, and 18 bases lay in between. Germline-derived CDR1 and CDR2 are SGHVS and FQNEAQ. The CDR3 runs to 15 residues. For the CDR3, the DNA is TGTGCCAGCAGCCCGCCAGGGGCCCACGGGTACGAGCAGTACTTC. Protein product: CASSPPGAHGYEQYF.

This clonotype has ten or more counts. The rearrangement uses TRBV9 and TRBJ1-6; D is unclear. The CDR3 loop spans 15 amino acids. In germline, CDR1 is SGDLS, CDR2 YYNGEE. V lost 0 bases and J lost 6, with 10 bases in between. CDR3 in amino acids: CASSVAVQTNSPLHF. The CDR3 nucleotides are TGTGCCAGCAGCGTAGCAGTGCAGACTAATTCACCCCTCCACTTT.

This sequence joins TRBV24-1 and TRBJ2-7; D possibly corresponds to TRBD1 (6 bases). The V end lost 9 bases, the J end lost 5 bases, and 22 bases lay between the germline ends. The germline V gene encodes CDR1 KGHDR and CDR2 SFDVKD. The CDR3 is 15 amino acids. The CDR3 sequence: CATDRNKQGGDEQYF. The CDR3 DNA reads as TGTGCCACCGATCGCAACAAACAGGGTGGTGACGAGCAGTACTTC.

This clonotype has ten or more counts. This chain joins TRBV6-2 or TRBV6-3 and TRBJ2-5, with no clear D. CDR1 is MNHEY, CDR2 SVGEGT, per germline. The CDR3 extends over 13 amino acids. Trimming took 2 bases from V and 0 from J, leaving 4 bases between them. The DNA of the CDR3 is TGTGCCAGCAGTTACCCAGACCAAGAGACCCAGTACTTC. Translated, it gives CASSYPDQETQYF.

In the case of this clonotype: A read error may be the cause here, since a much bigger clone is one base away. The chain joins TRBV7-9 to TRBJ1-6; 8 positions agree with TRBD1. The CDR3 contains 14 residues. Germline assignment: CDR1 SEHNR and CDR2 FQNEAQ (reference sequence). V dropped 5 bases and J dropped 9; count of bases not matched to a gene: 6. The CDR3 DNA reads as TGTGCCAGCAGCGTTGGACAGGGTGCTTCACCCCTCCACTTT. Translated: CASSVGQGASPLHF.

This clonotype was detected many times. This chain joins TRBV6-5 and TRBJ2-5; D ambiguous. Between the trimmed V and J ends, which lost 1 base and 1 base, there was a span of 4 bases. Germline CDR1 is MNHEY and CDR2 is SVGAGI. CDR3 size: 13 residues. The CDR3 protein is CASSYLFQETQYF. CDR3 bases: TGTGCCAGCAGTTACTTGTTCCAAGAGACCCAGTACTTC.

This clonotype was seen many times. The V gene is TRBV12-3 or TRBV12-4, the J gene TRBJ1-2; D is uncertain. This CDR3 contains 14 residues. Between the trimmed V and J ends, which lost 5 bases and 4 bases, there was a span of 14 bases. CDR3 nucleotides: TGTGCCAGCAGTACAAGCCGGACCGGCTATGGCTACACCTTC. Translated, it gives CASSTSRTGYGYTF.

This clonotype was detected ten times or more. This chain connects TRBV6-2 or TRBV6-3 to TRBJ2-1; TRBD1 agrees at 7 bases. The CDR3 totals 17 residues. With V trimmed by 4 bases and J by 7 bases, 16 bases remained unmatched. Per the germline V gene, CDR1 is MNHEY and CDR2 is SVGEGT. CDR3 bases: TGTGCCAGCAGTTCGCCTTTGAGACAGGGCATGGTGAATGAGCAGTTCTTC. This gives the protein CASSSPLRQGMVNEQFF.

The table lists this clonotype with many counts. The V and J genes are TRBV12-3 or TRBV12-4 and TRBJ2-7, with 7 bases lining up with TRBD2. The CDR3 covers 15 residues. Trimming at V came to 6 bases and at J to 0 bases, leaving 8 bases not matched to a gene. The CDR3 region has the DNA TGTGCCAGCAGACGTTCTAGCGGACACTCCTACGAGCAGTACTTC. Residues: CASRRSSGHSYEQYF.

This clonotype was counted a few times. The chain uses TRBV14 and TRBJ2-7; no clear D gene. The CDR3 has 14 residues. Germline loops: CDR1 SGHDN, CDR2 FVKESK. The ends were cut back, 1 base at V and 5 bases at J, with 12 bases in the middle. CDR3 amino acids: CASSQVGVSHEQYF. The CDR3 coding sequence is TGTGCCAGCAGCCAAGTGGGCGTCAGCCACGAGCAGTACTTC.

The gene calls are TRBV28 and TRBJ2-7; 11 bases line up with TRBD1. Germline-derived CDR1 and CDR2 are MDHEN and SYDVKM. The CDR3 covers 14 residues. The V gene end was trimmed by 8 bases and the J gene end by 5 bases; junction bases not matched to a gene: 8. The CDR3 nucleotides read TGTGCCAGCGAACGGACAGGGGGCGGGCACGAGCAGTACTTC. Amino acid sequence: CASERTGGGHEQYF. Full variable domain (remainder filled in from reference TRBV28 and TRBJ2-7): DVKVTQSSRYLVKRTGEKVFLECVQDMDHENMFWYRQDPGLGLRLIYFSYDVKMKEKGDIPEGYSVSREKKERFSLILESASTNQTSMYLCASERTGGGHEQYFGPGTRLTVT.

This clonotype was counted ten times or more. This chain joins TRBV5-8 and TRBJ2-7; either TRBD1 or TRBD2 may supply D (5 bases each). Germline values: CDR1 SGHTS, CDR2 YDEGEE. This CDR3 has 14 amino acids. V shed 0 bases and J shed 1 base, with 8 bases lying between them. CDR3 residues: CASSLGGISYEQYF. CDR3 in DNA: TGTGCCAGCAGCTTGGGGGGGATTTCCTACGAGCAGTACTTC.

This clonotype was seen only a few times. V gene TRBV30 combines with J gene TRBJ2-5, with 10 bases lining up with TRBD2. CDR1 and CDR2 from the germline V gene are GTSNPN and SVGIG (reference sequence). With V trimmed by 0 bases and J by 3 bases, 10 bases remained unmatched. This CDR3 is 17 amino acids long. The CDR3 sequence is CAWSVASGGRAEETQYF. CDR3 nucleotide sequence: TGTGCCTGGAGTGTGGCTAGCGGGGGACGGGCTGAAGAGACCCAGTACTTC.

This clonotype was recorded at least ten times. This chain connects TRBV7-9 to TRBJ1-5; D is uncertain. Trimming shortened V by 5 bases and J by 8 bases, and 10 bases separated the two germline ends. The CDR3 is 12 residues long. The germline V gene has CDR1 SEHNR and CDR2 FQNEAQ (reference sequence). The CDR3 region has the DNA TGTGCCAGCAGCCAACTACTAGAGCCCCAGCATTTT. This encodes CASSQLLEPQHF.

This clonotype was seen ten or more times. The chain combines TRBV19 with TRBJ2-7; possible D gene TRBD1, 6 bases. The germline V gene encodes CDR1 LNHDA and CDR2 SQIVND (reference sequence). The CDR3 loop spans 16 amino acids. V gave up 4 bases and J gave up 6 bases, with 22 bases separating them. Here the CDR3 DNA reads TGTGCCAGTAGTACCTCCCGGTCTACGAGAGGGGGCGAGCAGTACTTC. Protein product: CASSTSRSTRGGEQYF.

In this sample, this clonotype turned up many times. The chain has TRBV12-5 and TRBJ1-1; D might be TRBD1 (6 bases). Trimming took off 6 bases at V and 5 bases at J, with 10 bases between the two ends. CDR1 is LGHNT and CDR2 is FRNRAP in the germline V gene. The CDR3 consists of 12 residues. CDR3 protein: CASGTGSTEAFF. The DNA of the CDR3 is TGTGCTAGTGGAACAGGGAGTACTGAAGCTTTCTTT.

In regard to this clonotype: An end of the junction does not agree with germline; a read error may underlie this. V and J are TRBV20-1 and TRBJ2-5, with D possibly being TRBD2 (5 bases). The CDR3 spans 15 residues. Germline values: CDR1 DFQATT, CDR2 SNEGSKA (reference sequence). CDR3 region: CSARVDGLAGETQYF. The CDR3 coding sequence is TGCAGCGCTAGAGTGGATGGGCTAGCTGGAGAGACCCAGTACTTC.

Ten or more counts support this clonotype. The V call is TRBV6-2 or TRBV6-3, the J call TRBJ2-1, with D perhaps TRBD1 or TRBD2 (6 bases each). CDR3 length equals 14 residues. Germline V gene data show CDR1 as MNHEY and CDR2 as SVGEGT. The V end was cut by 4 bases, the J end by 7 bases, with 14 bases between. This CDR3 reads CASSFTGRGNEQFF. The CDR3 coding sequence is TGTGCCAGCAGTTTCACAGGGCGGGGTAATGAGCAGTTCTTC.

This clonotype has ten or more counts. The gene calls are TRBV6-2 or TRBV6-3 and TRBJ2-7; tentatively, D is TRBD2 (6 bases). The CDR3 runs to 13 residues. CDR1 is MNHEY, CDR2 SVGEGT, per germline. Trimming left V 5 bases short and J 7 bases short, with 15 bases between. DNA for the CDR3: TGTGCCAGCAGTGGACCGGGACTGGCGGAGCAGTACTTC. It yields the protein CASSGPGLAEQYF.

This clonotype was detected many times. The chain employs TRBV2 and TRBJ2-7; D may correspond to TRBD1 or TRBD2 (5 bases each). The CDR3 loop spans 14 amino acids. With 6 bases removed from V and 1 base from J, the gap between germline ends came to 13 bases. In germline, CDR1 is SNHLY, CDR2 FYNNEI. CDR3 DNA: TGTGCCAGCAGGGGGACGAAGAGTTCCTACGAGCAGTACTTC. Amino acids: CASRGTKSSYEQYF.

This clonotype was recorded at least ten times. The CDR3 is CASSQGGIEQYF. The CDR3 DNA is TGCGCCAGCAGCCAAGGAGGAATCGAGCAGTACTTC. The chain employs TRBV4-1 and TRBJ2-7; D not resolved. The germline gives CDR1 MGHRA, CDR2 YSYEKL. The CDR3 length is 12 residues. Trimming removed 1 base at V and 6 bases at J, with 7 bases between.

The table lists this clonotype with many counts. The chain couples TRBV28 to TRBJ2-5; the D gene is possibly TRBD1 (5 bases). The CDR3 has 14 residues. Trimming stripped 1 base from V and 4 bases from J, with 10 bases between. Germline V gene sequence: CDR1 MDHEN, CDR2 SYDVKM. CDR3 nucleotides: TGTGCCAGCAGTTTATTAGATAGGGGAGAGACCCAGTACTTC. This gives the protein CASSLLDRGETQYF.

Ten or more counts support this clonotype. The chain links TRBV6-2 or TRBV6-3 to TRBJ2-2, with D maybe TRBD2 (5 bases). CDR3 length equals 15 residues. V lost 6 bases and J 7 bases, leaving 18 bases between the germline ends. The V gene's germline CDR1 is MNHEY and CDR2 SVGEGT. The CDR3 sequence is CASRTDPAGDGELFF. For the CDR3, the DNA is TGTGCCAGCAGGACCGACCCTGCCGGGGACGGGGAGCTGTTTTTT.

The table lists this clonotype with many counts. The V call is TRBV29-1, the J call TRBJ2-3; a possible D gene is TRBD1 (5 bases). The CDR3 consists of 11 residues. Germline values: CDR1 SQVTM, CDR2 ANQGSEA. V was cut by 4 bases and J by 4 bases, with 6 bases left in between. In nucleotides, the CDR3 is TGCAGCGTTGGCAGGGCAGATACGCAGTATTTT. Protein: CSVGRADTQYF.